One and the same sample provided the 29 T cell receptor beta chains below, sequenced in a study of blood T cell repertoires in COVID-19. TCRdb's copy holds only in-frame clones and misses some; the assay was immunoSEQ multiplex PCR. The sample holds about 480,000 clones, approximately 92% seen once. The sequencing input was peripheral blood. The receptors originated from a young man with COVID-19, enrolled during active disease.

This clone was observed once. CDR3 DNA: TGCAGTGCTAGGACAGGGCTCCAAGCTTTCTTT. Its translation: CSARTGLQAFF. The J gene is TRBJ1-1, the V gene TRBV20-1, with 7 bases fitting TRBD1. Per germline, CDR1 DFQATT and CDR2 SNEGSKA (reference sequence). The CDR3 consists of 11 residues. V was pared by 3 bases and J by 9 bases, with 4 bases of the junction left unmatched.

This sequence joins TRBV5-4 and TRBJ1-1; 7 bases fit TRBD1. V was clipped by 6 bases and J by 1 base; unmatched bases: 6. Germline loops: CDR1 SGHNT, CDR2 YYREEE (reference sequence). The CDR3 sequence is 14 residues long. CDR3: CASTMTGWNTEAFF. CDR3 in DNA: TGTGCCAGCACCATGACAGGGTGGAACACTGAAGCTTTCTTT.

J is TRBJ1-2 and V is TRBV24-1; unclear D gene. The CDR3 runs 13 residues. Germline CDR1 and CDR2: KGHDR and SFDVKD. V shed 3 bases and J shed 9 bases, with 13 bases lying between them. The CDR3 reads CATSDPGLSSYTF. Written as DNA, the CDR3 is TGTGCCACCAGTGATCCTGGACTGAGTAGCTACACCTTC.

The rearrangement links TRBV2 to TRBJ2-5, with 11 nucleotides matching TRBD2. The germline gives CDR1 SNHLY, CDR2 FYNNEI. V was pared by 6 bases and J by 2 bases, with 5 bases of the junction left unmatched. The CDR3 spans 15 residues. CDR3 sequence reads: CASRRSSGGQETQYF. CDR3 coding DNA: TGTGCCAGCAGGAGGTCTAGCGGGGGGCAAGAGACCCAGTACTTC. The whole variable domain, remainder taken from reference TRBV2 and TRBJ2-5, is EPEVTQTPSHQVTQMGQEVILRCVPISNHLYFYWYRQILGQKVEFLVSFYNNEISEKSEIFDDQFSVERPDGSNFTLKIRSTKLEDSAMYFCASRRSSGGQETQYFGPGTRLLVL.

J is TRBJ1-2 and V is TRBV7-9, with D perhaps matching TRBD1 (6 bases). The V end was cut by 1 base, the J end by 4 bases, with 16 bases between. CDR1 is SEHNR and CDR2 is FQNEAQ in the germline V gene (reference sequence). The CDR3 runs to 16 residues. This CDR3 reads CASSLGGLTGPYGYTF. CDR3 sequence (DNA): TGTGCCAGCAGCTTAGGGGGTCTCACAGGGCCCTATGGCTACACCTTC.

In DNA form, the CDR3 reads TGTGCCAGCAGTTATCAGGGCGCCGGGGAGCTGTTTTTT. Translation: CASSYQGAGELFF. V usage is TRBV6-6 and J usage is TRBJ2-2; D is perhaps TRBD1 (5 bases). This CDR3 is 13 amino acids long. V was trimmed by 3 bases and J by 6 bases, leaving 8 bases between them. Germline CDR1 MNHNY, CDR2 SVGAGI (reference sequence).

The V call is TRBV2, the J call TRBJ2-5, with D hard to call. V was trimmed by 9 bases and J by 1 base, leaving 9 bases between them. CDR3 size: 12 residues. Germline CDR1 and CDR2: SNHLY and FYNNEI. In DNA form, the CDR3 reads TGTGCCAGTCAAAGCCGCCAAGAGACCCAGTACTTC. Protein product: CASQSRQETQYF.

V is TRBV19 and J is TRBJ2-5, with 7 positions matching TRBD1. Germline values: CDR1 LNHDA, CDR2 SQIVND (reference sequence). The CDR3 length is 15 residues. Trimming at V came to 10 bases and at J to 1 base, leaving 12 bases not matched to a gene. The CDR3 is CATSDRQGIQETQYF. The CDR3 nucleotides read TGTGCCACCTCCGACCGACAGGGTATCCAAGAGACCCAGTACTTC.

The CDR3 DNA follows: TGTGCCACCTCCTGGGGGACAGCCAGCGGCTACACCTTC. Amino acid sequence: CATSWGTASGYTF. The rearrangement joins TRBV2 to TRBJ1-2; 7 nucleotides align to TRBD1. This CDR3 is 13 amino acids long. V lost 10 bases and J lost 8; bases outside the gene matches: 13. Germline V gives CDR1 SNHLY, CDR2 FYNNEI.

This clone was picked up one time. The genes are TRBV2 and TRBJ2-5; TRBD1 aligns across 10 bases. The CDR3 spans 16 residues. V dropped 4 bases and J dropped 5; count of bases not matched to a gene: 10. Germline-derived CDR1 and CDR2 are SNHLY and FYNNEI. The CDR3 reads CASSGLWTGGRETQYF. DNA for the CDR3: TGTGCCAGCAGTGGGTTATGGACAGGGGGGCGGGAGACCCAGTACTTC.

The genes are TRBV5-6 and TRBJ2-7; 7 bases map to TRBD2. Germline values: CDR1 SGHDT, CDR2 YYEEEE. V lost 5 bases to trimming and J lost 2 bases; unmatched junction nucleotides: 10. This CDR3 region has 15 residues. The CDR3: CASRRRGEGAYEQYF. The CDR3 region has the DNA TGTGCCAGCAGACGGAGAGGGGAGGGTGCCTACGAGCAGTACTTC. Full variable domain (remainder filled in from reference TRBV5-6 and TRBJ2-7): DAGVTQSPTHLIKTRGQQVTLRCSPKSGHDTVSWYQQALGQGPQFIFQYYEEEERQRGNFPDRFSGHQFPNYSSELNVNALLLGDSALYLCASRRRGEGAYEQYFGPGTRLTVT.

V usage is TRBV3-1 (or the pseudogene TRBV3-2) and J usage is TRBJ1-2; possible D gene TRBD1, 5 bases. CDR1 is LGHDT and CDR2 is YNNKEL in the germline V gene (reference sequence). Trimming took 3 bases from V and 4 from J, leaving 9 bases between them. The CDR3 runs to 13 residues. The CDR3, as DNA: TGTGCCAGCAGCCAGACAGATGTCTATGGCTACACCTTC. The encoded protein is CASSQTDVYGYTF.

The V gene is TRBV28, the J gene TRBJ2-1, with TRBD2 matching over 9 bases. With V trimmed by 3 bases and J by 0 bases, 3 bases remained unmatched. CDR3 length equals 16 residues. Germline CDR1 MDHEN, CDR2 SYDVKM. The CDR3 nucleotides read TGTGCCAGCAGTTTTGATAGCGGGAGCTCCTACAATGAGCAGTTCTTC. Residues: CASSFDSGSSYNEQFF.

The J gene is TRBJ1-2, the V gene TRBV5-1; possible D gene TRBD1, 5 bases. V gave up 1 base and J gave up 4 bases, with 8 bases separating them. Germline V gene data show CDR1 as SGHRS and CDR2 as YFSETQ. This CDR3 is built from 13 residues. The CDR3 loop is CASSLTDSYGYTF. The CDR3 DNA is TGCGCCAGCAGCTTGACCGACAGCTATGGCTACACCTTC.

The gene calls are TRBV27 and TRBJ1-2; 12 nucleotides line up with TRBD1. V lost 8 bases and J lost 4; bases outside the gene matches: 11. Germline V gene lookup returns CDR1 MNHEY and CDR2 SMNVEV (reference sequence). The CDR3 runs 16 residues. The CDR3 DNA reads TGTGCCAGCCGGGGACAGGGGGCAGTGGATAGCTATGGCTACACCTTC. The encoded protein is CASRGQGAVDSYGYTF.

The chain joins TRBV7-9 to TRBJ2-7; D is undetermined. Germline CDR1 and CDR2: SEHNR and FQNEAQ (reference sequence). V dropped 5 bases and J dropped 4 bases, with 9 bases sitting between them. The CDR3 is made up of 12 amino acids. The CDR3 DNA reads TGTGCCAGCAGCCCAACTTCTTACGAGCAGTACTTC. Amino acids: CASSPTSYEQYF.

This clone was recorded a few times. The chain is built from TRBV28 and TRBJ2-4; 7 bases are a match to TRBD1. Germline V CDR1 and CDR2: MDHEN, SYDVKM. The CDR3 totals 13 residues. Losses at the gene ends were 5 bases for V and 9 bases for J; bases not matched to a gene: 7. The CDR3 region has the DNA TGTGCCAGCAGTCGACAGGGTGCGGGCATTCAGTACTTC. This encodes CASSRQGAGIQYF.

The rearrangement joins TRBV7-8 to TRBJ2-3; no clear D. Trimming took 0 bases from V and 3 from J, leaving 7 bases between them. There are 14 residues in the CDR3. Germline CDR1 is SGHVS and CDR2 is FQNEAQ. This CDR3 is CASSLATSTDTQYF. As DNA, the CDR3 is TGTGCCAGCAGCTTAGCCACAAGTACAGATACGCAGTATTTT.

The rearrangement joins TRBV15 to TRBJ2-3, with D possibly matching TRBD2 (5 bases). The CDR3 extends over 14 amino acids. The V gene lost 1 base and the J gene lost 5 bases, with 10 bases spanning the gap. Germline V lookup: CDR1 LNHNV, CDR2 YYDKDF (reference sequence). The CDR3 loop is CATSRGPGIDTQYF. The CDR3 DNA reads TGTGCCACCAGCAGAGGACCCGGGATAGATACGCAGTATTTT.

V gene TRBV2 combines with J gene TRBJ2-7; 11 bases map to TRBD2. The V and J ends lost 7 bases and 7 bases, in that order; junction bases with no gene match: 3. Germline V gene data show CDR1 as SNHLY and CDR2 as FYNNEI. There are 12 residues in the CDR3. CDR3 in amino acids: CASTGTSGEQYF. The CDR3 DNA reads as TGTGCCAGCACTGGGACTAGCGGTGAGCAGTACTTC.

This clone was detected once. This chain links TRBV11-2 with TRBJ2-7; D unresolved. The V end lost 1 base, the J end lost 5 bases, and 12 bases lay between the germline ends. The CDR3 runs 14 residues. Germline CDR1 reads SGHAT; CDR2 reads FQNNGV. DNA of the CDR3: TGTGCCAGCAGCTTAGTGAGGTCAGTCCACGAGCAGTACTTC. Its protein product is CASSLVRSVHEQYF.

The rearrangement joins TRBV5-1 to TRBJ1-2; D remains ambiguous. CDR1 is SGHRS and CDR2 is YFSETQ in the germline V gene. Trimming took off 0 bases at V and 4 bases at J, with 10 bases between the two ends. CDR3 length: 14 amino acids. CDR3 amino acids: CASSLEYPGYGYTF. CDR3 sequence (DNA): TGCGCCAGCAGCTTGGAATATCCGGGCTATGGCTACACCTTC.

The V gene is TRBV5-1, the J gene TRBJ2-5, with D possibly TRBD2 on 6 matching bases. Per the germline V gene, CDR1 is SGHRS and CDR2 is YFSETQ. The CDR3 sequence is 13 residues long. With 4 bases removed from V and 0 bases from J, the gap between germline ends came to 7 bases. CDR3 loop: CASSRDYQETQYF. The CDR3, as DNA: TGCGCCAGCAGCCGGGACTACCAAGAGACCCAGTACTTC.

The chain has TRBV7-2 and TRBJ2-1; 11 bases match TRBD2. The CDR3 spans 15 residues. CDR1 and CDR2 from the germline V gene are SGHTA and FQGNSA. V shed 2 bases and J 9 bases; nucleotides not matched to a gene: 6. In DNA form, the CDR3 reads TGTGCCAGCAGCTTAAGACTAGCGGGAATGATTGAGCAGTTCTTC. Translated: CASSLRLAGMIEQFF.

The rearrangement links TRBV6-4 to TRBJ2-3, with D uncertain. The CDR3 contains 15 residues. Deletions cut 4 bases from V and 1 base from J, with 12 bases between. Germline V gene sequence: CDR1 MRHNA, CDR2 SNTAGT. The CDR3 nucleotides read TGTGCCAGCAGTGTCGGCGGCTTGGGCACAGATACGCAGTATTTT. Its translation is CASSVGGLGTDTQYF.

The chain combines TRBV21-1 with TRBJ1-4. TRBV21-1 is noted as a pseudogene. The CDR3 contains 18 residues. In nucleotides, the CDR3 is TGTGCCAGCAGCAAGACCGAGGCCGCTGCTGCAACTAATGAAAAACTGTTTTTT. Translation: CASSKTEAAAATNEKLFF.

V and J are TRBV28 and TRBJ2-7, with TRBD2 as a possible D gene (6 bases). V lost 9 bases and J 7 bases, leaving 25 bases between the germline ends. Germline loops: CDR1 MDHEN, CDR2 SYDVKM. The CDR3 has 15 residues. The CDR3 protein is CASFPLGGTPGEQYF. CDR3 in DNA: TGTGCCAGTTTCCCCCTTGGCGGGACTCCGGGGGAGCAGTACTTC. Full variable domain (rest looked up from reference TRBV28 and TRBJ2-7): DVKVTQSSRYLVKRTGEKVFLECVQDMDHENMFWYRQDPGLGLRLIYFSYDVKMKEKGDIPEGYSVSREKKERFSLILESASTNQTSMYLCASFPLGGTPGEQYFGPGTRLTVT.

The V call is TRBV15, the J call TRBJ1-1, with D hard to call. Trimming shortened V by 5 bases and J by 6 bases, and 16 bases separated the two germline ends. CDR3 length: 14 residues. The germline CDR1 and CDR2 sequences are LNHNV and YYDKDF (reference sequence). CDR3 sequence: CATSSSTRGSEAFF. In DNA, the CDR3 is TGTGCCACCAGCTCTTCCACACGAGGGTCTGAAGCTTTCTTT.

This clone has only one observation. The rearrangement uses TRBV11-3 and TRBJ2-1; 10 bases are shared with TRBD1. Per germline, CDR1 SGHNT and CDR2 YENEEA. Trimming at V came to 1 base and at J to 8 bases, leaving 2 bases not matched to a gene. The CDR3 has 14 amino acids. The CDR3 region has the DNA TGTGCCAGCAGCTTAGGACAGGGGGCCTATGAGCAGTTCTTC. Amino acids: CASSLGQGAYEQFF.